The 5 T cell receptor beta chains below were found in one sample sequenced in a study of blood T cell repertoires in COVID-19. Only in-frame clones appear in the TCRdb table, and some are missing; sequencing was by immunoSEQ multiplex PCR. The sample lists just under 350,000 clones, about 90% seen once, with 6% to 7% in the top ten. Input material: peripheral blood. The receptors shown here come from a woman aged 45 to 65 with COVID-19, enrolled during active disease.

The chain has TRBV18 and TRBJ2-2; 10 nucleotides line up with TRBD2. V lost 2 bases and J lost 5; bases outside the gene matches: 5. The germline gives CDR1 KGHSH, CDR2 LQKENI. This CDR3 has 16 amino acids. The CDR3 sequence is CASSPKASGSTGELFF. In nucleotides, the CDR3 is TGTGCCAGCTCACCAAAGGCTAGCGGGAGTACCGGGGAGCTGTTTTTT.

This sequence joins TRBV6-2 or TRBV6-3 and TRBJ2-1; 8 bases agree with TRBD2. The germline gives CDR1 MNHEY, CDR2 SVGEGT. V trimming: 4 bases; J trimming: 7 bases; junction bases outside the gene matches: 3. The CDR3 is made up of 13 amino acids. In nucleotides, the CDR3 is TGTGCCAGCAGTTTGACTAGCGTAAATGAGCAGTTCTTC. It is translated as CASSLTSVNEQFF.

This chain links TRBV24-1 with TRBJ1-1, with D possibly being TRBD1 (6 bases). The CDR3 loop spans 13 amino acids. Germline CDR1 reads KGHDR; CDR2 reads SFDVKD. V shed 3 bases and J shed 8 bases, with 12 bases lying between them. CDR3 nucleotides: TGTGCCACCAGTGATCCAGGACAGACCGAAGCTTTCTTT. Translated, it gives CATSDPGQTEAFF.

The chain recombines TRBV7-3 with TRBJ2-1; 16 nucleotides agree with TRBD2. The CDR3 runs 16 residues. The V and J ends lost 5 bases and 6 bases, in that order; junction bases with no gene match: 4. Germline V gene sequence: CDR1 SGHTA, CDR2 FQGTGA. The CDR3 region is CASSPGTSGRANEQFF. CDR3 in DNA: TGTGCCAGCAGCCCGGGGACTAGCGGGAGGGCCAATGAGCAGTTCTTC.

This chain uses TRBV5-4 with TRBJ2-7, with D possibly being TRBD1 (5 bases). The germline V and J ends were trimmed by 4 bases and 3 bases, with 17 bases remaining between them. This CDR3 spans 15 amino acids. Germline CDR1 SGHNT, CDR2 YYREEE (reference sequence). In nucleotides, the CDR3 is TGTGCCAGCAGCCGGAATAGCCAGGGTCTCTACGAGCAGTACTTC. It encodes CASSRNSQGLYEQYF.